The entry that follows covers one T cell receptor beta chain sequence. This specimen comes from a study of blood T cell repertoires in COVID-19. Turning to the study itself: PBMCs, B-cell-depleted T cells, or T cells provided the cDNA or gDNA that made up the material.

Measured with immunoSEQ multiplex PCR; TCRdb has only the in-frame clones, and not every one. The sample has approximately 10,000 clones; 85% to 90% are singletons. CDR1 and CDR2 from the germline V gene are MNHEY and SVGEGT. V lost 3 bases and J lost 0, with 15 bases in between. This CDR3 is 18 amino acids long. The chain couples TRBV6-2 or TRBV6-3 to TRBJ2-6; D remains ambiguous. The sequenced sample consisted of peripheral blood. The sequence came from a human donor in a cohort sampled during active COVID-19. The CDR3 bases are TGTGCCAGCAGTTATCGAGGCCGTGTTAGCTCTGGGGCCAACGTCCTGACTTTC. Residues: CASSYRGRVSSGANVLTF.